These 18 T cell receptor beta chains were all obtained from the same sample, sequenced in a study of T cell responses to AZD1222 COVID-19 vaccine. The data were produced by immunoSEQ multiplex PCR, yet TCRdb's version contains in-frame clones alone and is incomplete. The sample has roughly 80,000 clones; 80% to 95% are singletons. Sequencing used peripheral blood, obtained 28 days after the second AZD1222 dose. These receptors all come from an adult who received the AZD1222 COVID-19 vaccine.

The chain uses TRBV3-1 (or the pseudogene TRBV3-2) and TRBJ1-1; D is unclear. Germline-derived CDR1 and CDR2 are LGHDT and YNNKEL (reference sequence). This CDR3 contains 16 residues. The ends were cut back, 2 bases at V and 1 base at J, with 14 bases in the middle. CDR3 sequence (DNA): TGTGCCAGCAGCCAATTTCATTCGACGGAGAACACTGAAGCTTTCTTT. Protein product: CASSQFHSTENTEAFF.

This chain links TRBV19 with TRBJ2-1, with TRBD2 identical over 7 bases. This CDR3 has 15 residues. Germline V gives CDR1 LNHDA, CDR2 SQIVND (reference sequence). V was pared by 2 bases and J by 6 bases, with 7 bases of the junction left unmatched. The CDR3 loop is CASSIRDYQGNEQFF. The CDR3, as DNA: TGTGCCAGTAGTATACGGGACTATCAGGGCAATGAGCAGTTCTTC.

The chain carries TRBV7-9 and TRBJ2-7; D remains unclear. Germline-derived CDR1 and CDR2 are SEHNR and FQNEAQ (reference sequence). CDR3 length equals 15 residues. The V gene lost 5 bases and the J gene lost 3 bases, with 17 bases spanning the gap. This chain's CDR3 is CASSPWTASDYEQYF. CDR3 nucleotides: TGTGCCAGCAGCCCTTGGACCGCGAGTGACTACGAGCAGTACTTC.

This clone came up once. The rearrangement links TRBV30 to TRBJ1-1, with D possibly being TRBD1 (5 bases). The V end lost 5 bases, the J end lost 1 base, and 11 bases lay between the germline ends. CDR3 length: 13 amino acids. In germline, CDR1 is GTSNPN, CDR2 SVGIG (reference sequence). CDR3 amino acids: CAWDRGGNTEAFF. The CDR3 DNA sequence: TGTGCCTGGGACCGGGGGGGGAACACTGAAGCTTTCTTT. Full variable domain (missing parts from reference TRBV30 and TRBJ1-1): SQTIHQWPATLVQPVGSPLSLECTVEGTSNPNLYWYRQAAGRGLQLLFYSVGIGQISSEVPQNLSASRPQDRQFILSSKKLLLSDSGFYLCAWDRGGNTEAFFGQGTRLTVV.

V and J are TRBV5-5 and TRBJ2-3, with a weak D call TRBD2 (6 bases). The length of the CDR3 is 14 residues. Deletions cut 2 bases from V and 0 bases from J, with 7 bases between. Germline CDR1 and CDR2: SGHKS and YYEKEE (reference sequence). The DNA for the CDR3 is TGTGCCAGCAGCTTCAGCGGGAGCACAGATACGCAGTATTTT. It specifies CASSFSGSTDTQYF.

The rearrangement joins TRBV5-4 to TRBJ2-4, with D possibly matching TRBD1 (6 bases). Trimming pared 3 bases from V and 3 bases from J, leaving 7 bases between. The CDR3 spans 13 residues. The V gene's germline CDR1 is SGHNT and CDR2 YYREEE (reference sequence). The chain's CDR3 is CASSSGVKNIQYF. The CDR3 bases are TGTGCCAGCAGCTCAGGGGTCAAAAACATTCAGTACTTC.

The chain joins TRBV28 to TRBJ1-1; D may be TRBD1 (5 bases). Germline lookup yields CDR1 MDHEN and CDR2 SYDVKM. V gave up 6 bases and J gave up 3 bases, with 17 bases separating them. The CDR3 is 15 amino acids. The CDR3 DNA reads TGTGCCAGCAGCCAACTGCTGGCGGGGGACACTGAAGCTTTCTTT. This encodes CASSQLLAGDTEAFF. Supplemented by reference TRBV28 and TRBJ1-1, the full variable domain reads DVKVTQSSRYLVKRTGEKVFLECVQDMDHENMFWYRQDPGLGLRLIYFSYDVKMKEKGDIPEGYSVSREKKERFSLILESASTNQTSMYLCASSQLLAGDTEAFFGQGTRLTVV.

The genes are TRBV6-5 and TRBJ2-2; D is uncertain. Germline values: CDR1 MNHEY, CDR2 SVGAGI. The CDR3 is made up of 13 amino acids. The germline V and J ends were trimmed by 6 bases and 1 base, with 6 bases remaining between them. In DNA, the CDR3 is TGTGCCAGCAGGGATCGGAACACCGGGGAGCTGTTTTTT. It is translated as CASRDRNTGELFF.

The chain recombines TRBV7-2 with TRBJ1-1; no firm D call. Germline V gene sequence: CDR1 SGHTA, CDR2 FQGNSA. Trimming pared 6 bases from V and 4 bases from J, leaving 12 bases between. The CDR3 contains 13 residues. The CDR3 sequence is CASRSRVLTEAFF. The CDR3 DNA reads TGTGCCAGCAGATCCCGGGTCCTCACTGAAGCTTTCTTT.

The CDR3 here is CASSQGFRREGYTF. The CDR3 nucleotides are TGTGCCAGCAGCCAAGGTTTCAGGAGGGAAGGCTACACCTTC. V usage is TRBV3-1 (or the pseudogene TRBV3-2) and J usage is TRBJ1-2, with no clear D. The CDR3 runs to 14 residues. Germline CDR1 is LGHDT and CDR2 is YNNKEL (reference sequence). Between the trimmed V and J ends, which lost 1 base and 8 bases, there was a span of 14 bases.

The J gene is TRBJ1-1, the V gene TRBV18; 11 nucleotides match TRBD1. Germline CDR1 KGHSH, CDR2 LQKENI. The CDR3 consists of 16 residues. V dropped 4 bases and J dropped 4; count of bases not matched to a gene: 8. This chain's CDR3 is CASSLPGQGEGTEAFF. The CDR3 nucleotides read TGTGCCAGCTCACTCCCGGGACAGGGGGAGGGCACTGAAGCTTTCTTT. The full variable domain, in which reference TRBV18 and TRBJ1-1 provide the parts outside the CDR3, is NAGVMQNPRHLVRRRGQEARLRCSPMKGHSHVYWYRQLPEEGLKFMVYLQKENIIDESGMPKERFSAEFPKEGPSILRIQQVVRGDSAAYFCASSLPGQGEGTEAFFGQGTRLTVV.

The V call is TRBV20-1, the J call TRBJ2-4; D gene uncertain. The CDR3 totals 11 residues. V lost 1 base and J lost 9, with 7 bases in between. Germline CDR1 is DFQATT and CDR2 is SNEGSKA (reference sequence). DNA of the CDR3: TGCAGTGCTAGAGCGGGCAGCATTCAGTACTTC. Its translation is CSARAGSIQYF.

This clone was counted once. The CDR3 here is CASSQDPGAHYGYTF. The CDR3 nucleotides read TGTGCCAGCAGCCAAGATCCAGGTGCGCATTATGGCTACACCTTC. This chain connects TRBV3-1 (or the pseudogene TRBV3-2) to TRBJ1-2; D is uncertain. V shed 0 bases and J shed 5 bases, with 13 bases lying between them. This CDR3 comprises 15 residues. Germline V gene lookup returns CDR1 LGHDT and CDR2 YNNKEL (reference sequence).

The CDR3 region is CASSQGDYSGQYF. The CDR3 nucleotides read TGCGCCAGCAGCCAAGGGGACTATTCTGGGCAGTACTTC. The rearrangement joins TRBV4-1 to TRBJ2-7; TRBD2 matches at 7 bases. J was trimmed by 9 bases and V by 1 base; bases with no gene match: 6. The germline V gene has CDR1 MGHRA and CDR2 YSYEKL. The CDR3 covers 13 residues.

This chain uses TRBV7-2 with TRBJ2-7; 10 nucleotides line up with TRBD2. Germline assignment: CDR1 SGHTA and CDR2 FQGNSA. The CDR3 has 17 residues. The J segment lost 6 bases and the V segment lost 5 bases, leaving 16 bases of the junction unmatched. The CDR3 DNA sequence: TGTGCCAGCAGCCTCGGGCGGAGCGGGAGGGGAGCGTTCGAGCAGTACTTC. It codes for CASSLGRSGRGAFEQYF. Complete variable domain (other parts from reference TRBV7-2 and TRBJ2-7): GAGVSQSPSNKVTEKGKDVELRCDPISGHTALYWYRQSLGQGLEFLIYFQGNSAPDKSGLPSDRFSAERTGGSVSTLTIQRTQQEDSAVYLCASSLGRSGRGAFEQYFGPGTRLTVT.

The V and J genes are TRBV6-1 and TRBJ1-1, with D hard to call. CDR3 length equals 14 residues. CDR1 and CDR2 (germline): MNHNS, SASEGT. V shed 1 base and J shed 5 bases, with 11 bases lying between them. CDR3 DNA: TGTGCCAGCAGTGAAGGAGCCTCGAGGACTGAAGCTTTCTTT. Amino acids: CASSEGASRTEAFF.

A single count supports this clone. V is TRBV19 and J is TRBJ2-2; the D gene is possibly TRBD1 (5 bases). This CDR3 comprises 14 residues. CDR1 and CDR2 from the germline V gene are LNHDA and SQIVND (reference sequence). V lost 3 bases to trimming and J lost 3 bases, with 8 bases between them. The CDR3 coding sequence is TGTGCCAGTAGTATCTTAGGGGACACCGGGGAGCTGTTTTTT. Translating gives CASSILGDTGELFF.

This sequence joins TRBV19 and TRBJ2-6; TRBD2 might be the D (6 bases). V dropped 5 bases and J dropped 2 bases, with 16 bases sitting between them. Germline V gives CDR1 LNHDA, CDR2 SQIVND (reference sequence). The CDR3 sequence is 17 residues long. The CDR3 loop reads CASSPGTWRTGANVLTF. CDR3 in DNA: TGTGCCAGTAGTCCCGGGACTTGGCGGACTGGGGCCAACGTCCTGACTTTC.